This passage covers 2 T cell receptor beta chains from one sample sequenced in a study of blood T cell repertoires in COVID-19. Some clones are missing from TCRdb's copy, which holds only in-frame ones; the method was immunoSEQ multiplex PCR. The data show a few hundred thousand clones, with approximately 92% seen just once and under 3.5% held by the top ten. The specimen was PBMCs or T cells enriched from blood (not recorded which). The receptors here all came from a woman aged 18-29 years in a cohort exposed to, infected with or recovered from COVID-19 (not recorded which).

This chain links TRBV5-4 with TRBJ2-5, with D possibly being TRBD1 (6 bases). V dropped 5 bases and J dropped 1 base, with 15 bases sitting between them. The CDR3 loop spans 15 amino acids. Germline V gene sequence: CDR1 SGHNT, CDR2 YYREEE (reference sequence). As DNA, the CDR3 is TGTGCCAGCAGTGGGGGAGTGGACAGCCAAGAGACCCAGTACTTC. Translating gives CASSGGVDSQETQYF.

The chain has TRBV2 and TRBJ2-1, with D tentatively TRBD2 (6 bases). With 7 bases removed from V and 7 bases from J, the gap between germline ends came to 23 bases. This CDR3 comprises 16 residues. Germline CDR1 and CDR2: SNHLY and FYNNEI. The CDR3 DNA is TGTGCCAGCACCCCTGAAATGGGGGGAATAGTGAATGAGCAGTTCTTC. Translated, it gives CASTPEMGGIVNEQFF.